This TCR beta chain was observed in a study of T cells after yellow fever vaccination. Trimming left V 1 base short and J 0 bases short, with 8 bases between. The germline CDR1 and CDR2 sequences are LGHNA and YNFKEQ. The CDR3 has 15 amino acids. TCRdb re-analysed the 5' RACE reads in MiXCR, keeping a single row per CDR3 protein. The sample holds 450,000 to 600,000 distinct CDR3 sequences, approximately 16% seen once. This clonotype was seen only a few times. V usage is TRBV4-2 and J usage is TRBJ2-3, with D possibly being TRBD1 (6 bases). This specimen was PBMCs, taken more than 4 days after the first yellow fever vaccination. This TCR came from a man aged 18 to 29 who received the YFV17D yellow fever vaccine. The CDR3 here is CASSQVDRSTDTQYF. In DNA form, the CDR3 reads TGTGCCAGCAGCCAAGTTGACAGGAGCACAGATACGCAGTATTTT.